The sequence of this T cell receptor beta chain was determined in a study of shared clonotypes between healthy human individuals. The sorted-subset replicate PCRs were given about 210 ng DNA, which is tens of thousands of T cell genomes. Profiled with immunoSEQ multiplex PCR; TCRdb holds only in-frame clones, not every one. The sample lists about 2.5 million clones; 85% to 95% were seen once. Note on this clone: Antigen specificity is unknown.

The V end was cut by 7 bases, the J end by 5 bases, with 10 bases between. The germline V gene encodes CDR1 MDHEN and CDR2 SYDVKM. The CDR3 covers 12 residues. General study findings and limits: Non-shared clonotypes had lower generation probabilities than those shared by all four donors. A few donors shared roughly 5% of their naive CD4 clonotypes.

Subsets obtained from CD4+ cells comprised CD45RA+ naive and CD45RA-negative memory cells. The chain couples TRBV28 to TRBJ2-3; D gene uncertain. This TCR came from a man younger than 35 in good health. Some clones in this sample may be carry-over from other donors' samples. What was sequenced was naive CD4+ T cells from PBMCs. Subset defined: CD45RA+ positively selected. The CDR3 region has the DNA TGTGCCAGCAATAAGGCCGGAGATACGCAGTATTTT. Translating it yields CASNKAGDTQYF.